This TCR beta chain was recorded in a study of T cell repertoires in cytomegalovirus infection. TCRdb reprocessed the reads via MiXCR and lists one record per CDR3 protein. Of fewer than 900,000 distinct CDR3 sequences in the sample, around 29% are singletons; the top ten hold around 13%. This clonotype was counted only a few times. What it binds is unknown. Between the trimmed V and J ends, which lost 2 bases and 0 bases, there was a span of 11 bases. The CDR3 has 15 residues. From germline, CDR1 is SGHVS and CDR2 FNYEAQ. The origin of this receptor is a human donor in good health (CMV status not recorded). Some clones in this sample may be carry-over from other donors' samples. The sequences come from cultured CD8+ T cells from PBMCs, collected from culture after CMV antigen stimulation. J is TRBJ2-7 and V is TRBV7-6; the D gene is possibly TRBD1 (5 bases). The CDR3 sequence is CASSLWGQSSYEQYF. CDR3 nucleotides: TGTGCCAGCAGCTTATGGGGCCAGAGCTCCTACGAGCAGTACTTC. The full variable domain, in which reference TRBV7-6 and TRBJ2-7 provide the parts outside the CDR3, is GAGVSQSPRYKVTKRGQDVALRCDPISGHVSLYWYRQALGQGPEFLTYFNYEAQQDKSGLPNDRFSAERPEGSISTLTIQRTEQRDSAMYRCASSLWGQSSYEQYFGPGTRLTVT.